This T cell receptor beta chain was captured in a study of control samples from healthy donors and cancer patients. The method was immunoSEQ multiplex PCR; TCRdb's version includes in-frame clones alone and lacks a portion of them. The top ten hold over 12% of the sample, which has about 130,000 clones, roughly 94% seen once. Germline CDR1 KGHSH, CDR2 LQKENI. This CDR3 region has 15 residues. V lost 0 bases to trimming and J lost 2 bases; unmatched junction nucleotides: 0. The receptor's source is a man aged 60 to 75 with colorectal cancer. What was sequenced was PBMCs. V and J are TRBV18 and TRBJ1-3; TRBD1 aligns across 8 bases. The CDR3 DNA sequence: TGTGCCAGCTCACCACCACAGGGGGCTGGAAACACCATATATTTT. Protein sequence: CASSPPQGAGNTIYF.